This TCR beta chain was recorded in a study of regulatory T cells in long-lasting Graves disease. Documented time point: newly diagnosed GD, antithyroid drugs for less than 3 months. PBMC RNA was the source of the TCR library. This clonotype has ten or more counts. The CDR3 has 13 amino acids. V lost 3 bases, J lost 7 bases, and 7 bases lay in between. The V gene's germline CDR1 is SGHAT and CDR2 FQDESV (reference sequence). Construction of TCR beta libraries relied on iRepertoire HTBI primers and on Arm-PCR targeting CDR3 regions. MiXCR was run by TCRdb on the multiplex PCR reads, yielding one entry per CDR3 protein. The sample has approximately 400,000 distinct CDR3 sequences; about an eighth are singletons. The same specimen was also included in a second study, on T cells in Graves' hyperthyroidism and ophthalmopathy. That paper states: When the TCR CDR3 underwent first-round RT-PCR, the HTBI primer set was used.

The chain joins TRBV11-1 to TRBJ1-6; D gene unclear. The sample was peripheral blood mononuclear cells (PBMCs), taken at new diagnosis, from a patient treated with antithyroid drugs. This TCR was sampled from a woman younger than 35 with Graves disease. CDR3 sequence: CASSFRTNSPLHF. CDR3 nucleotide sequence: TGTGCCAGCAGCTTCCGGACCAATTCACCCCTCCACTTT. Drawing the rest from reference TRBV11-1 and TRBJ1-6, the complete variable domain is EAEVAQSPRYKITEKSQAVAFWCDPISGHATLYWYRQILGQGPELLVQFQDESVVDDSQLPKDRFSAERLKGVDSTLKIQPAELGDSAMYLCASSFRTNSPLHFGNGTRLTVT.